This TCR beta chain stems from a study of cytomegalovirus exposure and HLA in healthy donors. Study-wide findings and caveats: Most TCR sequences were rare, but some public TCRs occurred in many donors. Analysis was carried out at a later point, and it linked a missense DCLRE1C variant to TCR beta V- and J-gene trimming. Immune exposure data for these donors was limited to CMV serostatus.

A note on this clone: Its matching antigen is unknown.

The PCR employed 60 Vbeta primers together with 13 Jbeta primers. Assay used: immunoSEQ multiplex PCR; TCRdb lists only in-frame clones, some missing. The sample has 210,000 or so clones, about 83% seen once; the top ten hold roughly 1.3%. Sequencing input: PBMCs. The TCR originated in a human donor in good health.

The CDR3 DNA follows: TGTGCCAGCACCGAGGGGAGGGGCCCAGATACGCAGTATTTT. This encodes CASTEGRGPDTQYF. The chain uses TRBV2 and TRBJ2-3; TRBD2 agrees at 7 bases. The V gene end was trimmed by 7 bases and the J gene end by 4 bases; junction bases not matched to a gene: 8. The germline gives CDR1 SNHLY, CDR2 FYNNEI. The CDR3 extends over 14 amino acids.